The clone carrying this TCR beta chain was seen once. Authors' data handling: Amplification of reference gene primers provided the estimated nucleated cell counts. The repertoire was sequenced with immunoSEQ multiplex PCR; TCRdb's copy has only in-frame clones and lacks some. The V and J calls and the clone size are those of that table, but D and trimming were determined from the DNA. The sample contains about 440,000 clones, about 91% of which appear only once. This sample is part of a study of blood T cell repertoires in COVID-19. Background on the study: Spain, Italy and the United States supplied samples that represented acute and convalescent COVID-19. T cells, B-cell-depleted T cells, or PBMCs supplied cDNA or gDNA.

While infection was still active, Seattle patients were enrolled and then followed longitudinally. The CDR3 sequence is 15 residues long. Per the germline V gene, CDR1 is LGHNA and CDR2 is YNFKEQ. V lost 5 bases to trimming and J lost 0 bases, with 14 bases between them. Specimen: peripheral blood. The chain employs TRBV4-2 and TRBJ2-7; perhaps TRBD2 as D (6 bases). This sequence was found in a woman aged 50 to 60 with COVID-19, enrolled during active disease. The CDR3 is CASSTGDHPSYEQYF. CDR3 DNA: TGTGCCAGCAGCACGGGGGACCACCCCTCCTACGAGCAGTACTTC.